Below are 21 T cell receptor beta chains sequenced from a single sample in a study of human T cells and chemical hapten exposure. Time point given: patch test 1, 2 weeks after DPC sensitization. Specified treatment: therapeutic diphenylcyclopropenone sensitization with weekly scalp DPC. TCRdb re-derived calls from the RACE reads in MiXCR, one entry per CDR3 protein. Of fewer than 500,000 distinct CDR3 sequences in the sample, nearly 5% were seen once. The specimen comprised whole blood, sampled in connection with sensitization to the hapten diphenylcyclopropenone (DPC). These receptors came from a woman aged 45-60 years with alopecia areata. Some clones in this sample may be carry-over from other donors' samples.

At least ten counts were recorded for this clonotype. The rearrangement links TRBV11-2 to TRBJ1-1; D remains ambiguous. Trimming took off 5 bases at V and 1 base at J, with 11 bases between the two ends. The CDR3 length is 14 residues. Germline-derived CDR1 and CDR2 are SGHAT and FQNNGV. CDR3 residues: CASSPNPTNTEAFF. The CDR3 DNA follows: TGTGCCAGCAGCCCCAACCCTACGAACACTGAAGCTTTCTTT.

The sample holds a few counts of this clonotype. The chain links TRBV2 to TRBJ2-1; 7 nucleotides agree with TRBD2. V gave up 3 bases and J gave up 6 bases; unmatched junction bases: 8. The CDR3 length is 15 residues. Germline CDR1 and CDR2: SNHLY and FYNNEI. CDR3 nucleotides: TGTGCCAGCAGTGAGGCTCGGACTAGTGTCAATGAGCAGTTCTTC. It translates to CASSEARTSVNEQFF.

The chain links TRBV29-1 to TRBJ2-7; 8 nucleotides match TRBD2. V gave up 3 bases and J gave up 12 bases; unmatched junction bases: 10. Germline V gene lookup returns CDR1 SQVTM and CDR2 ANQGSEA. The CDR3 loop spans 12 amino acids. The CDR3 bases are TGCAGCGTTGAGGCTAGCGGGCGTTTCCGGTACTTC. Its protein is CSVEASGRFRYF.

This clonotype was found many times. The V and J genes are TRBV5-1 and TRBJ2-5, with D perhaps assigned TRBD1 or TRBD2 (5 bases each). Between the trimmed V and J ends, which lost 4 bases and 13 bases, there was a span of 29 bases. CDR1 SGHRS and CDR2 YFSETQ come from the germline V gene. CDR3 length: 16 amino acids. CDR3 sequence: CASSTHTGTVKLGGYF. DNA of the CDR3: TGCGCCAGCAGCACCCATACCGGGACCGTTAAATTAGGAGGGTACTTC.

Only a few counts were recorded for this clonotype. This sequence joins TRBV7-2 and TRBJ2-3, with TRBD2 as a possible D gene (7 bases). Per germline, CDR1 SGHTA and CDR2 FQGNSA. This CDR3 contains 13 residues. The V end lost 7 bases, the J end lost 3 bases, and 11 bases lay between the germline ends. CDR3: CASNGGLTDTQYF. As DNA, the CDR3 is TGTGCCAGCAACGGGGGGCTAACAGATACGCAGTATTTT.

In this sample, this clonotype turned up a few times. The chain links TRBV5-1 to TRBJ2-3; TRBD2 matches 12 bases. There are 17 residues in the CDR3. Per germline, CDR1 SGHRS and CDR2 YFSETQ. The J segment lost 0 bases and the V segment lost 1 base, leaving 3 bases of the junction unmatched. In DNA form, the CDR3 reads TGCGCCAGCAGCTTGCTAGCGGGGGGGACTAGCACAGATACGCAGTATTTT. Protein: CASSLLAGGTSTDTQYF.

The sample holds a few counts of this clonotype. This rearrangement joins TRBV20-1 to TRBJ2-7; possibly TRBD2 for D (5 bases). CDR3 length equals 14 residues. Germline CDR1 reads DFQATT; CDR2 reads SNEGSKA (reference sequence). The V gene lost 4 bases and the J gene lost 1 base, with 14 bases spanning the gap. In DNA form, the CDR3 reads TGCAGTGCTACCCCTCAGCGGTTTTCCTACGAGCAGTACTTC. Encoded protein: CSATPQRFSYEQYF.

This clonotype was seen at least ten times. The genes are TRBV28 and TRBJ1-2; D unclear. Looked up from germline, CDR1 is MDHEN and CDR2 is SYDVKM. Trimming took off 6 bases at V and 4 bases at J, with 12 bases between the two ends. This CDR3 is 13 amino acids long. The DNA of the CDR3 is TGTGCCAGCAGCCCGCCGAAAGGCTATGGCTACACCTTC. Its protein is CASSPPKGYGYTF.

A remark on this clonotype: A much larger clone sits a single nucleotide away, making a read error possible. The J gene is TRBJ1-1, the V gene TRBV7-8, with 8 bases that match TRBD1. This CDR3 spans 16 amino acids. The V gene's germline CDR1 is SGHVS and CDR2 FQNEAQ. V lost 8 bases to trimming and J lost 0 bases; unmatched junction nucleotides: 11. CDR3 region: CASLTDRVIMNTEAFF. The CDR3 bases are TGTGCCAGCCTCACGGACAGGGTTATAATGAACACTGAAGCTTTCTTT.

Comments on this clonotype: It may be a read error: a sequence one base away is much more abundant. V usage is TRBV12-3 or TRBV12-4 and J usage is TRBJ2-5, with 16 bases matching TRBD2. The CDR3 runs to 16 residues. The DNA of the CDR3 is TGTGCCAGCACTTCAGGGACTAGCGGGGGGGCGGAGACCCTGTACTTC. Amino acids: CASTSGTSGGAETLYF.

This clonotype showed up many times. V usage is TRBV29-1 and J usage is TRBJ1-1; TRBD1 is a possible D gene (5 bases). There are 12 residues in the CDR3. Germline CDR1 is SQVTM and CDR2 is ANQGSEA. Trimming shortened V by 7 bases and J by 4 bases, and 13 bases separated the two germline ends. The CDR3 is CSGTRAVTEAFF. Here the CDR3 DNA reads TGCAGCGGAACCAGGGCCGTCACTGAAGCTTTCTTT.

This clonotype has at least ten counts. Here the CDR3 reads CASSRLTGAIGEQFF. The CDR3 nucleotides read TGTGCCAGCAGCCGCCTGACAGGGGCTATCGGTGAGCAGTTCTTC. The rearrangement uses TRBV7-9 and TRBJ2-1, with TRBD1 matching over 8 bases. The CDR3 is made up of 15 amino acids. V dropped 5 bases and J dropped 9; count of bases not matched to a gene: 12. Germline CDR1 is SEHNR and CDR2 is FQNEAQ (reference sequence).

This clonotype came up many times. This chain uses TRBV3-1 with TRBJ2-7; possibly TRBD1 for D (5 bases). Trimming took 4 bases from V and 0 from J, leaving 10 bases between them. Germline V gives CDR1 LGHDT, CDR2 YNNKEL (reference sequence). The CDR3 totals 14 residues. The CDR3 DNA is TGTGCCAGCAGCCCGTTCGACAGCTCCTACGAGCAGTACTTC. It yields the protein CASSPFDSSYEQYF.

The chain joins TRBV5-5 to TRBJ1-2; tentatively, D is TRBD1 (5 bases). Trimming cost V 2 bases and J 5 bases, with 16 bases left between them. This CDR3 contains 15 residues. The germline CDR1 and CDR2 sequences are SGHKS and YYEKEE (reference sequence). CDR3 loop: CASSFSRGRAYGYTF. The CDR3 DNA sequence: TGTGCCAGCAGCTTTTCGAGGGGCAGGGCTTATGGCTACACCTTC.

Many counts were recorded for this clonotype. The rearrangement joins TRBV5-1 to TRBJ1-2, with 7 bases fitting TRBD1. The junction had 6 bases not matched to a gene; V was cut back by 1 base and J by 6 bases. The CDR3 runs to 14 residues. Germline CDR1 and CDR2: SGHRS and YFSETQ. CDR3 loop: CASSLLGQWDGYTF. CDR3 DNA sequence: TGCGCCAGCAGCTTGCTGGGACAGTGGGATGGCTACACCTTC.

This sequence joins TRBV19 and TRBJ1-5; no clear D. The V end was cut by 3 bases, the J end by 1 base, with 7 bases between. In germline, CDR1 is LNHDA, CDR2 SQIVND (reference sequence). This CDR3 has 14 residues. Here the CDR3 reads CASSILGSNQPQHF. CDR3 sequence (DNA): TGTGCCAGTAGTATCTTGGGGAGCAATCAGCCCCAGCATTTT. Full variable domain (outside the CDR3, taken from reference TRBV19 and TRBJ1-5): DGGITQSPKYLFRKEGQNVTLSCEQNLNHDAMYWYRQDPGQGLRLIYYSQIVNDFQKGDIAEGYSVSREKKESFPLTVTSAQKNPTAFYLCASSILGSNQPQHFGDGTRLSIL.

The J gene is TRBJ1-1, the V gene TRBV2, with D possibly TRBD1 on 5 matching bases. Trimming pared 11 bases from V and 7 bases from J, leaving 14 bases between. This CDR3 is built from 11 residues. Germline CDR1 is SNHLY and CDR2 is FYNNEI. DNA of the CDR3: TGTGCCGTAAATACAGGAAATGAAGCTTTCTTT. Translating it yields CAVNTGNEAFF.

This clonotype has a count of ten or more. The CDR3 reads CASVGAYPGTGAPQETQYF. The CDR3 DNA sequence: TGTGCCAGCGTAGGGGCTTACCCCGGGACAGGGGCCCCTCAAGAGACCCAGTACTTC. The gene calls are TRBV6-1 and TRBJ2-5; TRBD1 matches 10 bases. The V segment lost 8 bases and the J segment 2 bases; nucleotides outside the gene matches: 20. This CDR3 is built from 19 residues. Germline V gene lookup returns CDR1 MNHNS and CDR2 SASEGT.

This clonotype turned up a few times. The rearrangement uses TRBV20-1 and TRBJ2-3; 8 positions match TRBD1. V lost 1 base to trimming and J lost 2 bases; unmatched junction nucleotides: 5. The CDR3 contains 15 residues. In germline, CDR1 is DFQATT, CDR2 SNEGSKA (reference sequence). CDR3: CSARVPQGDTDTQYF. As DNA, the CDR3 is TGCAGTGCTAGAGTTCCACAGGGGGACACAGATACGCAGTATTTT.

This clonotype was seen more than once but under ten times. The chain is built from TRBV5-1 and TRBJ2-5, with D unclear. The CDR3 is 17 amino acids. From germline, CDR1 is SGHRS and CDR2 YFSETQ. Trimming took 0 bases from V and 1 from J, leaving 16 bases between them. CDR3 DNA: TGCGCCAGCAGCTTGGGAGAGGCGATATACCCCCAAGAGACCCAGTACTTC. Amino acid sequence: CASSLGEAIYPQETQYF.

There are many counts of this clonotype. The CDR3 bases are TGTGCCAGCAGTACTACCGGGACAGGGAATGAAAAACTGTTTTTT. Translating gives CASSTTGTGNEKLFF. The chain is built from TRBV28 and TRBJ1-4; 9 nucleotides line up with TRBD1. The CDR3 consists of 15 residues. Trimming cost V 5 bases and J 5 bases; bases outside gene matches: 6. CDR1 and CDR2 from the germline V gene are MDHEN and SYDVKM.